The rows below give T cell receptor beta chains drawn from one sample of a study of blood T cell repertoires in COVID-19. Method: immunoSEQ multiplex PCR; TCRdb's copy keeps in-frame clones and lacks some. The sample carries more than 200,000 clones, around 88% recorded once. The specimen sequenced was peripheral blood. Every receptor here comes from a man at least 80 years old with acute or convalescent COVID-19. The CDR3 runs from the conserved cysteine through the conserved F or W. A D gene is named only where the DNA matches it firmly. Not all rows give a size; the values are once, few, many and, for expanded clones, a class.

d_call: -
j_call: TRBJ2-1
clone_size: -
v_call: TRBV5-1
cdr3_nt: TGCGCCAGCAGCTTGGACAGCCCGAGCTCCTACAATGAGCAGTTCTTC
cdr3_aa: CASSLDSPSSYNEQFF

d_call: -
j_call: TRBJ1-1
clone_size: -
v_call: TRBV5-8
cdr3_nt: TGTGCCAGCAGCTTGCGCCGGGACGGGGGACTTCAAGCTTTCTTT
cdr3_aa: CASSLRRDGGLQAFF

d_call: TRBD1
j_call: TRBJ2-7
clone_size: -
v_call: TRBV4-3
cdr3_nt: TGCGCCAGCAGCCTTAACAGGGGGCGGGCCGAGCAGTACTTC
cdr3_aa: CASSLNRGRAEQYF

d_call: -
j_call: TRBJ2-3
clone_size: -
v_call: TRBV28
cdr3_nt: TGTGCCAGCAGCCGTACAGGGACAGATACGCAGTATTTT
cdr3_aa: CASSRTGTDTQYF

d_call: TRBD1
j_call: TRBJ1-2
clone_size: -
v_call: TRBV15
cdr3_nt: TGTGCCACCAGGGGGACAGCAAACTATGGCTACACCTTC
cdr3_aa: CATRGTANYGYTF

d_call: -
j_call: TRBJ1-2
clone_size: -
v_call: TRBV19
cdr3_nt: TGTGCCAGTAGCCAGGGAGGCCGTGGGGGCTACACCTTC
cdr3_aa: CASSQGGRGGYTF

d_call: -
j_call: TRBJ2-7
clone_size: -
v_call: TRBV11-2
cdr3_nt: TGTGCCAGCAGCTTATCAGTTTTTTCCACCTACGAGCAGTACTTC
cdr3_aa: CASSLSVFSTYEQYF

d_call: -
j_call: TRBJ1-3
clone_size: -
v_call: TRBV5-1
cdr3_nt: TGCGCCAGCAGCTATTCGACAGCCTCTGGAAACACCATATATTTT
cdr3_aa: CASSYSTASGNTIYF

d_call: -
j_call: TRBJ2-7
clone_size: -
v_call: TRBV5-1
cdr3_nt: TGCGCCAGCAGCGTTTCTCCGGGAGCCCTGGGGGACGAGCAGTACTTC
cdr3_aa: CASSVSPGALGDEQYF

d_call: -
j_call: TRBJ1-2
clone_size: -
v_call: TRBV28
cdr3_nt: TGTGCCATATGGGCGGGGGGCAACTATGGCTACACCTTC
cdr3_aa: CAIWAGGNYGYTF

d_call: -
j_call: TRBJ1-2
clone_size: -
v_call: TRBV6-4
cdr3_nt: TGTGCCAGCAGCCCGACAGGCCAGTCAACCTATGGCTACACCTTC
cdr3_aa: CASSPTGQSTYGYTF

d_call: -
j_call: TRBJ1-1
clone_size: -
v_call: TRBV25-1
cdr3_nt: TGTGCCAGCAGTGACGAGCGACAGGCCACTGAAGCTTTCTTT
cdr3_aa: CASSDERQATEAFF

d_call: TRBD2
j_call: TRBJ2-3
clone_size: -
v_call: TRBV12-3/TRBV12-4
cdr3_nt: TGTGCCAGCAAGCGGGGGGCCGCAGATACGCAGTATTTT
cdr3_aa: CASKRGAADTQYF

d_call: -
j_call: TRBJ1-2
clone_size: -
v_call: TRBV5-1
cdr3_nt: TGCGCCAGCAGCTCAACAGGTTATGGCTACACCTTC
cdr3_aa: CASSSTGYGYTF

d_call: -
j_call: TRBJ1-2
clone_size: -
v_call: TRBV28
cdr3_nt: TGTGCCAGCAGGGCCAGAATCGGGGGGAACTATGGCTACACCTTC
cdr3_aa: CASRARIGGNYGYTF

d_call: TRBD1
j_call: TRBJ2-7
clone_size: -
v_call: TRBV5-1
cdr3_nt: TGCGCCAGCAGCTTGAGGGGGCGCCACGAGCAGTACTTC
cdr3_aa: CASSLRGRHEQYF

d_call: TRBD1
j_call: TRBJ1-2
clone_size: -
v_call: TRBV12-3/TRBV12-4
cdr3_nt: TGTGCCAGCAGTTTGGGACAGGGGTACGGCTACACCTTC
cdr3_aa: CASSLGQGYGYTF

d_call: -
j_call: TRBJ1-6
clone_size: few
v_call: TRBV6-5
cdr3_nt: TGTGCCAGCAGTTACTCGGGGGCGCCCCTCCACTTT
cdr3_aa: CASSYSGAPLHF

d_call: -
j_call: TRBJ1-5
clone_size: -
v_call: TRBV27
cdr3_nt: TGTGCCAGCAGCACTACAAGGAACGGTGATTATAGCAATCAGCCCCAGCATTTT
cdr3_aa: CASSTTRNGDYSNQPQHF

d_call: TRBD1
j_call: TRBJ1-4
clone_size: -
v_call: TRBV2
cdr3_nt: TGTGCCAGCACCCGTTTGAGGGGGCAGCGTGAAAAACTGTTTTTT
cdr3_aa: CASTRLRGQREKLFF

d_call: -
j_call: TRBJ1-3
clone_size: -
v_call: TRBV4-3
cdr3_nt: TGCGCCAGCAGCCAAGATGGCAGGGCTCTTGGAAACACCATATATTTT
cdr3_aa: CASSQDGRALGNTIYF

d_call: TRBD1
j_call: TRBJ2-2
clone_size: -
v_call: TRBV11-2
cdr3_nt: TGTGCCAGCAGCTCCGGGACAGCTAACACCGGGGAGCTGTTTTTT
cdr3_aa: CASSSGTANTGELFF

d_call: TRBD1
j_call: TRBJ2-1
clone_size: -
v_call: TRBV24-1
cdr3_nt: TGTGCCACCAGTGATTGGGCCGGGACAGGGTCGTACAATGAGCAGTTCTTC
cdr3_aa: CATSDWAGTGSYNEQFF

d_call: TRBD1
j_call: TRBJ1-1
clone_size: once
v_call: TRBV19
cdr3_nt: TGTGCCAGTAGTCCCGGGACAGGGTTGAACACTGAAGCTTTCTTT
cdr3_aa: CASSPGTGLNTEAFF

d_call: -
j_call: TRBJ2-1
clone_size: -
v_call: TRBV6-5
cdr3_nt: TGTGCCAGCAGTTACAGTTCGGGTCAGGGGAACAATGAGCAGTTCTTC
cdr3_aa: CASSYSSGQGNNEQFF

d_call: -
j_call: TRBJ2-1
clone_size: -
v_call: TRBV9
cdr3_nt: TGTGCCAGCACTGCGGTTTATTCCTACAATGAGCAGTTCTTC
cdr3_aa: CASTAVYSYNEQFF

d_call: TRBD1
j_call: TRBJ1-4
clone_size: -
v_call: TRBV28
cdr3_nt: TGTGCCAGCAGTTTTTCGGACAGGGGAAATGAAAAACTGTTTTTT
cdr3_aa: CASSFSDRGNEKLFF

d_call: -
j_call: TRBJ1-2
clone_size: -
v_call: TRBV4-1
cdr3_nt: TGCGCCAGCAGCCAGGGGACAACCAACTATGGCTACACCTTC
cdr3_aa: CASSQGTTNYGYTF

d_call: -
j_call: TRBJ2-7
clone_size: once
v_call: TRBV3-1/TRBV3-2
cdr3_nt: TGTGCCAGCAGCCAAGGCGTGGGGGCCGAGCAGTACTTC
cdr3_aa: CASSQGVGAEQYF

d_call: -
j_call: TRBJ1-5
clone_size: -
v_call: TRBV19
cdr3_nt: TGTGCCAGTAGTATCTTTACGCAGGGGAATCAGCCCCAGCATTTT
cdr3_aa: CASSIFTQGNQPQHF

d_call: TRBD2
j_call: TRBJ2-7
clone_size: -
v_call: TRBV5-6
cdr3_nt: TGTGCCAGCAGCTTGAAGATTAGCGGGAGAGGTGAGCAGTACTTC
cdr3_aa: CASSLKISGRGEQYF

d_call: TRBD1
j_call: TRBJ2-1
clone_size: -
v_call: TRBV6-1
cdr3_nt: TGTGCCAGCAGTGAAGACAGGGGGCCCTACAATGAGCAGTTCTTC
cdr3_aa: CASSEDRGPYNEQFF

d_call: -
j_call: TRBJ1-2
clone_size: -
v_call: TRBV9
cdr3_nt: TGTGCCAGCAGCGTCCAAGCGGACAGAGAAAGGTCCGGCTACACCTTC
cdr3_aa: CASSVQADRERSGYTF

d_call: -
j_call: TRBJ2-5
clone_size: -
v_call: TRBV7-2
cdr3_nt: TGTGCCAGCAGTCCAACAGGGTACGAGACCCAGTACTTC
cdr3_aa: CASSPTGYETQYF

d_call: TRBD1
j_call: TRBJ1-1
clone_size: -
v_call: TRBV11-3
cdr3_nt: TGTGCCAGCAGCAAAAACAGGGGGAAGGATACTGAAGCTTTCTTT
cdr3_aa: CASSKNRGKDTEAFF

d_call: -
j_call: TRBJ2-5
clone_size: -
v_call: TRBV28
cdr3_nt: TGTGCCAGCCGCAAAACCGGCGCAAGCGAACAAGAGACCCAGTACTTC
cdr3_aa: CASRKTGASEQETQYF

d_call: -
j_call: TRBJ2-7
clone_size: few
v_call: TRBV4-1
cdr3_nt: TGCGCCAGCAGCCAACAGGGGATCTCCTACGAGCAGTACTTC
cdr3_aa: CASSQQGISYEQYF

d_call: -
j_call: TRBJ1-1
clone_size: -
v_call: TRBV29-1
cdr3_nt: TGCAGCGTTGTGACCGTCGGACAGTCAATGAACACTGAAGCTTTCTTT
cdr3_aa: CSVVTVGQSMNTEAFF

d_call: TRBD1
j_call: TRBJ1-5
clone_size: -
v_call: TRBV5-4
cdr3_nt: TGTGCCAGCAGCTTGGGAGCGACAGGGAATCAGCCCCAGCATTTT
cdr3_aa: CASSLGATGNQPQHF

d_call: TRBD1
j_call: TRBJ2-1
clone_size: -
v_call: TRBV7-9
cdr3_nt: TGTGCCAGCAAAGGGACAGCGAATCCCTACAATGAGCAGTTCTTC
cdr3_aa: CASKGTANPYNEQFF

d_call: -
j_call: TRBJ1-6
clone_size: -
v_call: TRBV7-3
cdr3_nt: TGTGCCAGCAGCCCGTCAGCGGGGAGCTCACCCCTCCACTTT
cdr3_aa: CASSPSAGSSPLHF

d_call: -
j_call: TRBJ1-4
clone_size: -
v_call: TRBV19
cdr3_nt: TGTGCCAGTAGCCGGACAGTTGCAACTAATGAAAAACTGTTTTTT
cdr3_aa: CASSRTVATNEKLFF

d_call: -
j_call: TRBJ1-2
clone_size: -
v_call: TRBV14
cdr3_nt: TGTGCCAGCAGCCAAGGTCGGTGGTATGGCTACACCTTC
cdr3_aa: CASSQGRWYGYTF

d_call: TRBD2
j_call: TRBJ2-1
clone_size: -
v_call: TRBV7-6
cdr3_nt: TGTGCCAGCAGCTCGATAGCGGGGGTTGGCAATGAGCAGTTCTTC
cdr3_aa: CASSSIAGVGNEQFF

d_call: TRBD1
j_call: TRBJ2-5
clone_size: -
v_call: TRBV3-1/TRBV3-2
cdr3_nt: TGTGCCAGCAGGGGTGGACAGGAATGGGAGACCCAGTACTTC
cdr3_aa: CASRGGQEWETQYF

d_call: TRBD2
j_call: TRBJ2-7
clone_size: -
v_call: TRBV3-1/TRBV3-2
cdr3_nt: TGTGCCAGCAGCTCGCGGGGGGGATCCTACGAGCAGTACTTC
cdr3_aa: CASSSRGGSYEQYF